This TCR beta chain originates from a study of blood T cell repertoires in COVID-19. On the study more broadly: Material from acute and convalescent COVID-19 was sourced from the United States, Italy and Spain. T cells, B-cell-depleted T cells, or PBMCs provided the cDNA or gDNA that served as material.

The CDR3 consists of 12 residues. Trimming pared 5 bases from V and 9 bases from J, leaving 14 bases between. Germline V gene sequence: CDR1 DFQATT, CDR2 SNEGSKA (reference sequence). This clone was seen once. How the authors handled the data: Amplified reference gene primers provided the basis for estimating nucleated cell counts. Sequencing used immunoSEQ multiplex PCR; TCRdb keeps in-frame clones, though not all of them. V and J calls and clone size follow that table, whereas D and trimming were derived from the DNA. The data show 150,000 to 200,000 clones, about 88% seen once. Sequencing was carried out using peripheral blood. The TCR was taken from a man between 65 and 85 years old with active or convalescent COVID-19. The V call is TRBV20-1, the J call TRBJ2-1; D may match TRBD1 or TRBD2 (6 bases each). CDR3 residues: CSARGGPVEQFF. For the CDR3, the DNA is TGCAGTGCTCGTGGGGGGCCGGTTGAGCAGTTCTTC.